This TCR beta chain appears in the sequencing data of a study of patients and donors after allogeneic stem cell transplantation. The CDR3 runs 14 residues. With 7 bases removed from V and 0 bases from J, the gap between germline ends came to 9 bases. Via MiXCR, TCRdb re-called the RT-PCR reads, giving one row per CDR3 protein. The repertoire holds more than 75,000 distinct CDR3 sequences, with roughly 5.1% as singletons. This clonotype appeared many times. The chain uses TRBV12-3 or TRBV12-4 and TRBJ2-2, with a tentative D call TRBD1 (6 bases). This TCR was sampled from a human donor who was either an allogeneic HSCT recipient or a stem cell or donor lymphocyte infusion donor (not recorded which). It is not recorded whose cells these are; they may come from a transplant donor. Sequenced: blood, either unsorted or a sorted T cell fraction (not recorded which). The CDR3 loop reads CASKGHANTGELFF. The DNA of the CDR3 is TGTGCCAGCAAGGGACACGCGAACACCGGGGAGCTGTTTTTT.